This TCR beta chain is from a study of blood T cell repertoires in COVID-19. As originally analysed: Researchers report that nucleated cell counts were estimated from reference gene primer amplification. TCRdb keeps only in-frame clones here, not all; method: immunoSEQ multiplex PCR. V, J and clone size were drawn from that table, and D and trimming were deduced from the DNA. This table has approximately 230,000 clones, 80% to 95% appearing once. The germline gives CDR1 LNHDA, CDR2 SQIVND (reference sequence). The CDR3 loop spans 18 amino acids. V was cut by 3 bases and J by 2 bases, with 20 bases left in between. Participants were aged about 18 to 89 years from approximately 23 US areas.

The rearrangement links TRBV19 to TRBJ1-5; D is perhaps TRBD1 (5 bases). The clonotype originates from a woman aged 18-29 years who had recovered from COVID-19. Material for sequencing was PBMCs or T cells enriched from blood (not recorded which). CDR3 loop: CASSISPGLTMGNQPQHF. The CDR3 DNA sequence: TGTGCCAGTAGTATCAGTCCAGGGCTAACGATGGGCAATCAGCCCCAGCATTTT.